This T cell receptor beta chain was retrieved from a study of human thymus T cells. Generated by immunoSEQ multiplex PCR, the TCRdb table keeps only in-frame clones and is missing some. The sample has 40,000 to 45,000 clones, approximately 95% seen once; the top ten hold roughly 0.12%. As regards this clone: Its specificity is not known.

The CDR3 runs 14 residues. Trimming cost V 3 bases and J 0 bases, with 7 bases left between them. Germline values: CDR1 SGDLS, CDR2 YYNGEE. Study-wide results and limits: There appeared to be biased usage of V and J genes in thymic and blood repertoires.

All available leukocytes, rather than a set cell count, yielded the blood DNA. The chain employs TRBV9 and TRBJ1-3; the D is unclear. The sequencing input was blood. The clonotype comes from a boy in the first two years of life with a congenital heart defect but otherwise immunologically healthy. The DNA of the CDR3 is TGTGCCAGCAGCGGTACGCTCTCTGGAAACACCATATATTTT. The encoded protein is CASSGTLSGNTIYF.